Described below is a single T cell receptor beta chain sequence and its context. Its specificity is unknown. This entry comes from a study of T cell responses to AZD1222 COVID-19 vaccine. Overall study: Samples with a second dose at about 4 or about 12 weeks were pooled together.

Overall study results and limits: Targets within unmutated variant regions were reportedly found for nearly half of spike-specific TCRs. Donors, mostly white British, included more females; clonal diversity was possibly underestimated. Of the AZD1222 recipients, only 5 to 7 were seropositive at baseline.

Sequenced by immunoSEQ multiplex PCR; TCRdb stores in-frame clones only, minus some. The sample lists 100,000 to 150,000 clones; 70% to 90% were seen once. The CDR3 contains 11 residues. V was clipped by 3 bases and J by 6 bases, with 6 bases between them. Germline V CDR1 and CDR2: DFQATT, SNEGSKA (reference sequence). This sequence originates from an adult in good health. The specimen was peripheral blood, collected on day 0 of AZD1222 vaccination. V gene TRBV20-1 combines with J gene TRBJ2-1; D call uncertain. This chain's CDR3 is CSASSRNEQFF. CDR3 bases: TGCAGTGCTAGCAGTCGCAATGAGCAGTTCTTC.